One sample yielded the 23 T cell receptor beta chains listed below, sequenced in a study of OX40 agonist ivuxolimab in advanced cancers. The repertoire was sequenced with immunoSEQ multiplex PCR; TCRdb's copy has only in-frame clones and lacks some. Of tens of thousands of clones listed, around 90% are singletons. The sequencing here drew on CD4+ or CD8+ T cells sorted from blood, taken in a trial of the OX40 agonist ivuxolimab. The receptors derive from an adult with an advanced solid tumor such as melanoma, head and neck, liver or kidney cancer.

V and J are TRBV9 and TRBJ2-5; 8 bases agree with TRBD2. Unmatched junction bases numbered 15, after V lost 4 bases and J lost 4 bases. Per germline, CDR1 SGDLS and CDR2 YYNGEE. This CDR3 has 17 amino acids. CDR3 residues: CASSPRFVVAGIETQYF. The CDR3 DNA reads TGTGCCAGCAGCCCCCGTTTTGTGGTAGCGGGAATAGAGACCCAGTACTTC.

This chain connects TRBV5-4 to TRBJ2-3; a possible D gene is TRBD2 (6 bases). Germline CDR1 is SGHNT and CDR2 is YYREEE (reference sequence). The CDR3 runs to 17 residues. V was pared by 1 base and J by 4 bases, with 19 bases between. The CDR3 nucleotides read TGTGCCAGCAGCTTGCAAGCCAGCGGGTCCCTCTCAGATACGCAGTATTTT. This gives the protein CASSLQASGSLSDTQYF.

This clone has a single count. The chain uses TRBV4-1 and TRBJ2-7; tentatively, D is TRBD2 (5 bases). The CDR3 runs to 15 residues. Germline values: CDR1 MGHRA, CDR2 YSYEKL. V was shortened by 0 bases and J by 2 bases, with 11 bases between the two germline ends. For the CDR3, the DNA is TGCGCCAGCAGCCAAGAGGAGGCAGATCCCTACGAGCAGTACTTC. This gives the protein CASSQEEADPYEQYF.

The chain links TRBV11-2 to TRBJ2-1; the D gene is possibly TRBD2 (5 bases). The V gene's germline CDR1 is SGHAT and CDR2 FQNNGV. Between the trimmed V and J ends, which lost 4 bases and 7 bases, there was a span of 8 bases. This CDR3 has 12 amino acids. Here the CDR3 DNA reads TGTGCCAGCAGCTGGAGGCAAAATGAGCAGTTCTTC. Protein: CASSWRQNEQFF.

The J gene is TRBJ2-1, the V gene TRBV30; 10 bases fit TRBD1. The trim removed 4 bases at V and 8 bases at J, leaving 8 bases unmatched. The CDR3 extends over 14 amino acids. Per the germline V gene, CDR1 is GTSNPN and CDR2 is SVGIG (reference sequence). CDR3 sequence: CAWTRQGAGDEQFF. CDR3 nucleotides: TGTGCCTGGACCCGACAGGGGGCAGGGGATGAGCAGTTCTTC.

Only one count was recorded for this clone. The chain combines TRBV25-1 with TRBJ2-7; no clear D. The V end lost 2 bases, the J end lost 5 bases, and 16 bases lay between the germline ends. This CDR3 contains 15 residues. Per germline, CDR1 MGHDK and CDR2 SYGVNS. The CDR3 spells CASSELENVSDEQYF. The CDR3 bases are TGTGCCAGCAGTGAACTGGAGAATGTGAGCGACGAGCAGTACTTC.

This sequence joins TRBV6-6 and TRBJ1-4; no clear D gene. The germline V gene has CDR1 MNHNY and CDR2 SVGAGI (reference sequence). The V end lost 0 bases, the J end lost 12 bases, and 5 bases lay between the germline ends. The CDR3 is 11 residues long. This CDR3 is CASSYSIELFF. Here the CDR3 DNA reads TGTGCCAGCAGTTACTCGATTGAACTGTTTTTT.

This clone was seen once. The genes are TRBV5-4 and TRBJ2-3; a possible D gene is TRBD2 (5 bases). Germline V gives CDR1 SGHNT, CDR2 YYREEE (reference sequence). V shed 0 bases and J shed 0 bases, with 8 bases lying between them. The CDR3 covers 15 residues. The CDR3 loop reads CASSLGGASTDTQYF. The CDR3 nucleotides are TGTGCCAGCAGCTTGGGGGGAGCTAGCACAGATACGCAGTATTTT.

This clone was detected only once. The V gene is TRBV27, the J gene TRBJ1-2; tentative D call: TRBD1 (6 bases). Germline-derived CDR1 and CDR2 are MNHEY and SMNVEV (reference sequence). V lost 3 bases, J lost 8 bases, and 16 bases lay in between. CDR3 length: 14 amino acids. The CDR3 DNA sequence: TGTGCCAGCAGTTTGGCCCGGACAGCCCGAGGCTACACCTTC. Its protein product is CASSLARTARGYTF.

The rearrangement uses TRBV27 and TRBJ2-7; D gene ambiguous. CDR1 MNHEY and CDR2 SMNVEV come from the germline V gene (reference sequence). V shed 3 bases and J shed 0 bases, with 15 bases lying between them. CDR3 length equals 16 residues. The CDR3 nucleotides are TGTGCCAGCAGTTTCGCCTCAGGTGAAAGCTCCTACGAGCAGTACTTC. It specifies CASSFASGESSYEQYF.

The V gene is TRBV4-3, the J gene TRBJ2-7; 11 bases are a match to TRBD2. The CDR3 is 17 residues long. The ends lost 3 bases at V and 0 bases at J; junction bases unmatched: 7. In germline, CDR1 is LGHNA, CDR2 YSLEER. The CDR3 DNA follows: TGCGCCAGCAGCCACAAGACTAGCGGGATCTACTCCTACGAGCAGTACTTC. It encodes CASSHKTSGIYSYEQYF.

This chain joins TRBV7-9 and TRBJ1-1; D is unresolved. Trimming cost V 10 bases and J 1 base, with 10 bases left between them. The germline V gene encodes CDR1 SEHNR and CDR2 FQNEAQ (reference sequence). The CDR3 loop spans 12 amino acids. CDR3 nucleotides: TGTGCCACGGAGGTGGGGAACACTGAAGCTTTCTTT. Protein: CATEVGNTEAFF. The variable domain in full, with the rest retrieved from reference TRBV7-9 and TRBJ1-1, is DTGVSQNPRHKITKRGQNVTFRCDPISEHNRLYWYRQTLGQGPEFLTYFQNEAQLEKSRLLSDRFSAERPKGSFSTLEIQRTEQGDSAMYLCATEVGNTEAFFGQGTRLTVV.

V gene TRBV28 combines with J gene TRBJ1-1, with D maybe TRBD1 (5 bases). Germline V lookup: CDR1 MDHEN, CDR2 SYDVKM. V lost 6 bases and J 6 bases, leaving 11 bases between the germline ends. The CDR3 extends over 12 amino acids. The CDR3: CASSYGTPEAFF. CDR3 nucleotide sequence: TGTGCCAGCAGCTATGGGACTCCTGAAGCTTTCTTT.

The chain links TRBV19 to TRBJ2-7, with D unresolved. V was cut by 0 bases and J by 7 bases, with 10 bases left in between. Germline lookup yields CDR1 LNHDA and CDR2 SQIVND (reference sequence). The CDR3 extends over 13 amino acids. The CDR3 coding sequence is TGTGCCAGTAGTATAGATCAAGGGCAGGAGCAGTACTTC. Its translation: CASSIDQGQEQYF.

CDR3 region: CASSFGTSGPKDEQFF. Here the CDR3 DNA reads TGTGCCAGCAGTTTCGGGACTAGCGGGCCGAAGGATGAGCAGTTCTTC. The chain carries TRBV28 and TRBJ2-1; 12 nucleotides line up with TRBD2. The CDR3 extends over 16 amino acids. V trimming: 3 bases; J trimming: 8 bases; junction bases outside the gene matches: 8. Germline V lookup: CDR1 MDHEN, CDR2 SYDVKM.

This clone showed up just once. The chain joins TRBV9 to TRBJ1-3; the D is unclear. The CDR3 extends over 16 amino acids. Germline CDR1 is SGDLS and CDR2 is YYNGEE. V was shortened by 0 bases and J by 0 bases, with 10 bases between the two germline ends. CDR3 amino acids: CASSVDGTNSGNTIYF. The CDR3 nucleotides are TGTGCCAGCAGCGTAGATGGCACAAACTCTGGAAACACCATATATTTT.

This clone has just one count. The J gene is TRBJ1-2, the V gene TRBV5-1, with D hard to call. Trimming stripped 3 bases from V and 4 bases from J, with 19 bases between. Germline assignment: CDR1 SGHRS and CDR2 YFSETQ. There are 16 residues in the CDR3. The CDR3 DNA reads as TGCGCCAGCAGCTCCCCTTCGGGCGTAGGGAGCTATGGCTACACCTTC. It is translated as CASSSPSGVGSYGYTF.

This chain joins TRBV6-1 and TRBJ1-1; a possible D gene is TRBD1 (6 bases). CDR1 and CDR2 (germline): MNHNS, SASEGT. The CDR3 is made up of 14 amino acids. The ends were cut back, 7 bases at V and 4 bases at J, with 16 bases in the middle. The CDR3 loop reads CASTPAGTLTEAFF. The DNA of the CDR3 is TGTGCCAGCACTCCTGCCGGGACACTCACTGAAGCTTTCTTT.

CDR3 loop: CASSSRSGGVGETQYF. The CDR3 coding sequence is TGTGCCAGCAGTTCCAGGTCGGGGGGGGTAGGAGAGACCCAGTACTTC. The chain combines TRBV27 with TRBJ2-5; 8 nucleotides line up with TRBD2. CDR1 and CDR2 (germline): MNHEY, SMNVEV (reference sequence). The CDR3 is 16 amino acids. Unmatched junction bases numbered 11, after V lost 4 bases and J lost 4 bases.

The rearrangement joins TRBV29-1 to TRBJ2-7; 12 nucleotides match TRBD2. The CDR3 runs 14 residues. J was trimmed by 4 bases and V by 3 bases; bases with no gene match: 4. The germline V gene encodes CDR1 SQVTM and CDR2 ANQGSEA. CDR3 region: CSVDGGLAGYEQYF. The CDR3 DNA is TGCAGCGTTGATGGGGGACTAGCGGGTTACGAGCAGTACTTC.

The CDR3 loop is CASSKERGGGRPALDYNEQFF. The CDR3 DNA sequence: TGTGCCAGCAGCAAAGAGAGGGGCGGCGGGAGGCCCGCCTTGGACTACAATGAGCAGTTCTTC. This chain links TRBV21-1 with TRBJ2-1; the DNA was not compared with TRBD2, the D call given in the table. TRBV21-1 corresponds to a pseudogene. There are 21 residues in the CDR3.

V is TRBV7-6 and J is TRBJ2-3; perhaps TRBD1 as D (5 bases). CDR1 SGHVS and CDR2 FNYEAQ come from the germline V gene. The CDR3 covers 13 residues. V lost 3 bases and J lost 4, with 8 bases in between. Written as DNA, the CDR3 is TGTGCCAGCAGCTTTAGGGGCGCAGATACGCAGTATTTT. Residues: CASSFRGADTQYF.

The chain is built from TRBV6-5 and TRBJ2-5; 8 positions match TRBD1. Germline V lookup: CDR1 MNHEY, CDR2 SVGAGI. This CDR3 is 15 amino acids long. Trimming took 2 bases from V and 2 from J; bases not matched to a gene: 4. The CDR3 here is CASSYTGGRQETQYF. Here the CDR3 DNA reads TGTGCCAGCAGTTACACAGGGGGGAGACAAGAGACCCAGTACTTC.